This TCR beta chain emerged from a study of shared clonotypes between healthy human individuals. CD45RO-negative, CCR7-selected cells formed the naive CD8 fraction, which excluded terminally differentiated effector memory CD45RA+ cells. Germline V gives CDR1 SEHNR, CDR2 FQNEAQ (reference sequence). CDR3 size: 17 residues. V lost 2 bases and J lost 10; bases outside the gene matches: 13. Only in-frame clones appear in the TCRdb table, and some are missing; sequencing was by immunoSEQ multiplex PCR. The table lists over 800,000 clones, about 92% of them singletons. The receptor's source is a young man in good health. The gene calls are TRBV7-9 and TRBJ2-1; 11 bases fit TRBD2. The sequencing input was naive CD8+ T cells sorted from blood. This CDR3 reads CASSLSGVSGRAGEQFF. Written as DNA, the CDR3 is TGTGCCAGCAGCTTAAGCGGGGTTAGCGGGAGGGCAGGGGAGCAGTTCTTC.